This T cell receptor beta chain appears in the sequencing data of a study of blood T cell repertoires in COVID-19. Whole-study context: T cells, B-cell-depleted T cells, or PBMCs provided the cDNA or gDNA that served as material.

Profiled with immunoSEQ multiplex PCR; TCRdb holds only in-frame clones, not every one. Among some 250,000 clones listed, about 87% were seen once. The receptor comes from a woman in her fifties or sixties with COVID-19, enrolled during active disease. The specimen was peripheral blood.

CDR3 residues: CAISLSGRATGEQYF. CDR3 sequence (DNA): TGTGCCATCAGCCTTAGCGGGAGGGCCACGGGCGAGCAGTACTTC. V is TRBV10-3 and J is TRBJ2-7; 11 bases are a match to TRBD2. The CDR3 is 15 amino acids. Germline CDR1 ENHRY, CDR2 SYGVKD. After removal of 6 bases from V and 6 bases from J, the junction contained 10 bases not matched to a gene.